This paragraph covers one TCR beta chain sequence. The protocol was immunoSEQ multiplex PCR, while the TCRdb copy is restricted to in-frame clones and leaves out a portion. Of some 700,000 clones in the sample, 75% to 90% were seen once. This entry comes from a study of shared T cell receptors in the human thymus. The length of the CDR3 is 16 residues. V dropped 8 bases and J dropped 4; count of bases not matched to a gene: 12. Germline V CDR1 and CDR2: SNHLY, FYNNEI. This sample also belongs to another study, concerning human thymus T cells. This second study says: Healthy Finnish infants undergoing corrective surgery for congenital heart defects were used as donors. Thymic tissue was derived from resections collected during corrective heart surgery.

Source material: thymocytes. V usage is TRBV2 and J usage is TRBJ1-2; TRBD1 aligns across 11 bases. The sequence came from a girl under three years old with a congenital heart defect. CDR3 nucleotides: TGTGCCAGCCTCAGGACAGGGGGCGCGAATCTCTATGGCTACACCTTC. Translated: CASLRTGGANLYGYTF.